These T cell receptor beta chains were read from a single sample in a study of blood T cell repertoires in COVID-19. TCRdb's table, derived via immunoSEQ multiplex PCR, lists solely in-frame clones and lacks some. This repertoire shows a few hundred thousand clones, more than 70% found once; its top ten account for 7.4%. Sequenced material: PBMCs or T cells enriched from blood (not recorded which). The receptors originated from a woman between 40 and 50 years old with acute COVID-19. The CDR3 runs from the conserved cysteine through the conserved F or W. D genes are given only for firm matches. A clone size is listed for some rows: how often the clone was seen (once, few, many), or a class if it is expanded.

clone size: .
D gene: TRBD2
J gene: TRBJ2-1
V gene: TRBV28
CDR3 protein: CASTSGSSYNEQFF
CDR3 DNA: TGTGCCAGTACTAGCGGGAGCTCCTACAATGAGCAGTTCTTC

clone size: .
D gene: TRBD1
J gene: TRBJ1-1
V gene: TRBV3-1/TRBV3-2
CDR3 protein: CASSQADRAGEAFF
CDR3 DNA: TGTGCCAGCAGCCAAGCGGACAGGGCGGGGGAAGCTTTCTTT

clone size: .
D gene: TRBD1
J gene: TRBJ2-5
V gene: TRBV9
CDR3 protein: CASSVGSQGGFETQYF
CDR3 DNA: TGTGCCAGCAGCGTAGGGTCACAGGGGGGTTTTGAGACCCAGTACTTC

clone size: .
D gene: .
J gene: TRBJ2-7
V gene: TRBV7-8
CDR3 protein: CASSLAGGSYEQYF
CDR3 DNA: TGTGCCAGCAGCTTAGCGGGGGGCTCCTACGAGCAGTACTTC

clone size: .
D gene: .
J gene: TRBJ2-5
V gene: TRBV7-8
CDR3 protein: CASSSRGRGETQYF
CDR3 DNA: TGTGCCAGCAGCTCCAGGGGGCGGGGGGAGACCCAGTACTTC

clone size: once
D gene: .
J gene: TRBJ1-2
V gene: TRBV27
CDR3 protein: CASSLLRDNGYTF
CDR3 DNA: TGTGCCAGCAGTTTACTCCGGGACAATGGCTACACCTTC

clone size: .
D gene: .
J gene: TRBJ2-1
V gene: TRBV9
CDR3 protein: CASSSSGLSHEQFF
CDR3 DNA: TGTGCCAGCAGCTCATCGGGACTCTCACATGAGCAGTTCTTC

clone size: .
D gene: TRBD1
J gene: TRBJ2-5
V gene: TRBV7-6
CDR3 protein: CASSSWTGEETQYF
CDR3 DNA: TGTGCCAGCAGCTCTTGGACAGGAGAAGAGACCCAGTACTTC

clone size: .
D gene: .
J gene: TRBJ2-1
V gene: TRBV5-1
CDR3 protein: CASSLRGPEEVEQFF
CDR3 DNA: TGCGCCAGCAGCTTGAGGGGTCCTGAAGAGGTTGAGCAGTTCTTC

clone size: .
D gene: .
J gene: TRBJ2-7
V gene: TRBV9
CDR3 protein: CASSVTGNSYEQYF
CDR3 DNA: TGTGCCAGCAGCGTAACCGGGAACTCCTACGAGCAGTACTTC

clone size: .
D gene: .
J gene: TRBJ1-2
V gene: TRBV20-1
CDR3 protein: CSASTGNYGYTF
CDR3 DNA: TGCAGTGCTAGTACAGGGAACTATGGCTACACCTTC

clone size: .
D gene: .
J gene: TRBJ1-6
V gene: TRBV11-1
CDR3 protein: CASNEGGVSYNSPLHF
CDR3 DNA: TGTGCCAGCAACGAAGGAGGGGTTTCCTATAATTCACCCCTCCACTTT

clone size: .
D gene: .
J gene: TRBJ2-5
V gene: TRBV28
CDR3 protein: CASSSLPISLDSQETQYF
CDR3 DNA: TGTGCCAGCAGTTCCCTCCCGATCTCATTGGACAGTCAAGAGACCCAGTACTTC

clone size: once
D gene: TRBD1
J gene: TRBJ1-1
V gene: TRBV28
CDR3 protein: CASRGTGGTWGEAFF
CDR3 DNA: TGTGCCAGCAGGGGGACAGGGGGCACTTGGGGTGAAGCTTTCTTT

clone size: few
D gene: .
J gene: TRBJ2-1
V gene: TRBV11-2
CDR3 protein: CASSPSDSHEQFF
CDR3 DNA: TGTGCCAGCAGCCCCTCGGACAGTCATGAGCAGTTCTTC

clone size: few
D gene: .
J gene: TRBJ1-2
V gene: TRBV30
CDR3 protein: CAWSKGAVRSYGYTF
CDR3 DNA: TGTGCCTGGAGTAAAGGGGCAGTCAGAAGCTATGGCTACACCTTC

clone size: .
D gene: .
J gene: TRBJ2-1
V gene: TRBV5-8
CDR3 protein: CASIRAGNHEQFF
CDR3 DNA: TGTGCCAGCATACGAGCAGGGAACCATGAGCAGTTCTTC

clone size: .
D gene: .
J gene: TRBJ2-6
V gene: TRBV19
CDR3 protein: CASSISRTAGANVLTF
CDR3 DNA: TGTGCCAGTAGTATAAGCCGGACAGCTGGGGCCAACGTCCTGACTTTC

clone size: .
D gene: .
J gene: TRBJ1-2
V gene: TRBV27
CDR3 protein: CASSSSGHYYGYTF
CDR3 DNA: TGTGCCAGCAGTTCCTCAGGACATTACTATGGCTACACCTTC

clone size: .
D gene: .
J gene: TRBJ1-1
V gene: TRBV9
CDR3 protein: CASSYSGTEAFF
CDR3 DNA: TGTGCCAGCAGCTACAGTGGCACTGAAGCTTTCTTT

clone size: .
D gene: .
J gene: TRBJ2-7
V gene: TRBV6-2/TRBV6-3
CDR3 protein: CASSYSPAARAGEQYF
CDR3 DNA: TGTGCCAGCAGTTACTCACCTGCCGCGCGGGCGGGCGAGCAGTACTTC

clone size: .
D gene: .
J gene: TRBJ2-1
V gene: TRBV19
CDR3 protein: CASSIGTRVSLFYNEQFF
CDR3 DNA: TGTGCCAGTAGTATCGGGACAAGAGTTTCCTTATTCTACAATGAGCAGTTCTTC

clone size: .
D gene: .
J gene: TRBJ2-4
V gene: TRBV24-1
CDR3 protein: CATGATGEAKNIQYF
CDR3 DNA: TGTGCCACAGGAGCAACAGGCGAGGCCAAAAACATTCAGTACTTC

clone size: .
D gene: TRBD1
J gene: TRBJ1-2
V gene: TRBV28
CDR3 protein: CASSLWGQGSGNYGYTF
CDR3 DNA: TGTGCCAGCAGTTTATGGGGACAGGGTAGTGGGAACTATGGCTACACCTTC

clone size: .
D gene: .
J gene: TRBJ1-1
V gene: TRBV30
CDR3 protein: CAWSLGTNTEAFF
CDR3 DNA: TGTGCCTGGAGTCTAGGGACTAACACTGAAGCTTTCTTT

clone size: .
D gene: TRBD1
J gene: TRBJ1-6
V gene: TRBV2
CDR3 protein: CASSWGNRGGNSPLHF
CDR3 DNA: TGTGCCAGCAGTTGGGGGAACAGGGGCGGTAATTCACCCCTCCACTTT

clone size: .
D gene: .
J gene: TRBJ2-1
V gene: TRBV30
CDR3 protein: CAWSQQFGEQFF
CDR3 DNA: TGTGCCTGGAGTCAACAGTTCGGTGAGCAGTTCTTC

clone size: .
D gene: .
J gene: TRBJ1-5
V gene: TRBV7-9
CDR3 protein: CASSGEANQPQHF
CDR3 DNA: TGTGCCAGCAGCGGAGAGGCCAATCAGCCCCAGCATTTT

clone size: .
D gene: .
J gene: TRBJ2-3
V gene: TRBV5-4
CDR3 protein: CASSTTGSTDTQYF
CDR3 DNA: TGTGCCAGCAGCACGACGGGGAGCACAGATACGCAGTATTTT

clone size: .
D gene: .
J gene: TRBJ1-5
V gene: TRBV27
CDR3 protein: CASSLSKDSHYNQPQHF
CDR3 DNA: TGTGCCAGCAGTTTATCGAAGGACAGCCATTACAATCAGCCCCAGCATTTT

clone size: .
D gene: .
J gene: TRBJ2-3
V gene: TRBV24-1
CDR3 protein: CATSGPGRGRADTQYF
CDR3 DNA: TGTGCCACCAGTGGCCCCGGGAGGGGGCGGGCAGATACGCAGTATTTT

clone size: .
D gene: .
J gene: TRBJ1-5
V gene: TRBV6-6
CDR3 protein: CASSTPGGDRPQHF
CDR3 DNA: TGTGCCAGCAGTACACCCGGGGGGGATCGGCCCCAGCATTTT

clone size: many
D gene: TRBD1
J gene: TRBJ1-2
V gene: TRBV28
CDR3 protein: CASSLPGTGYYGYTF
CDR3 DNA: TGTGCCAGCAGTTTACCCGGGACAGGGTACTATGGCTACACCTTC

clone size: .
D gene: TRBD1
J gene: TRBJ1-2
V gene: TRBV25-1
CDR3 protein: CASRDRGYGYTF
CDR3 DNA: TGTGCCAGCAGAGACAGGGGCTATGGCTACACCTTC

clone size: few
D gene: TRBD1
J gene: TRBJ2-7
V gene: TRBV2
CDR3 protein: CASSEGAGGFYEQYF
CDR3 DNA: TGTGCCAGCAGTGAAGGGGCAGGGGGTTTCTACGAGCAGTACTTC

clone size: once
D gene: TRBD1
J gene: TRBJ1-1
V gene: TRBV29-1
CDR3 protein: CSVYSQGRWNTEAFF
CDR3 DNA: TGCAGCGTTTACTCACAGGGGCGGTGGAACACTGAAGCTTTCTTT

clone size: .
D gene: .
J gene: TRBJ2-7
V gene: TRBV30
CDR3 protein: CAWSYGDEQYF
CDR3 DNA: TGTGCCTGGAGTTACGGGGACGAGCAGTACTTC

clone size: .
D gene: TRBD1
J gene: TRBJ1-4
V gene: TRBV5-4
CDR3 protein: CASSSGTVTTNEKLFF
CDR3 DNA: TGTGCCAGCAGCTCTGGGACAGTCACAACTAATGAAAAACTGTTTTTT

clone size: few
D gene: .
J gene: TRBJ2-5
V gene: TRBV18
CDR3 protein: CASSQNPRETQYF
CDR3 DNA: TGTGCCAGCTCACAAAATCCCAGGGAGACCCAGTACTTC

clone size: .
D gene: TRBD1
J gene: TRBJ2-7
V gene: TRBV6-5
CDR3 protein: CASSTGVWIYEQYF
CDR3 DNA: TGTGCCAGCAGTACAGGGGTATGGATCTACGAGCAGTACTTC

clone size: .
D gene: .
J gene: TRBJ2-2
V gene: TRBV2
CDR3 protein: CASSERQGTGELFF
CDR3 DNA: TGTGCCAGCAGTGAAAGGCAGGGCACCGGGGAGCTGTTTTTT

clone size: .
D gene: TRBD2
J gene: TRBJ2-1
V gene: TRBV5-1
CDR3 protein: CASSPGLAGLINEQFF
CDR3 DNA: TGCGCCAGCAGCCCAGGACTAGCGGGGCTAATCAATGAGCAGTTCTTC

clone size: .
D gene: TRBD1
J gene: TRBJ1-2
V gene: TRBV28
CDR3 protein: CASSPGTGTNYGYTF
CDR3 DNA: TGTGCCAGCAGTCCAGGGACAGGGACTAACTATGGCTACACCTTC

clone size: once
D gene: TRBD2
J gene: TRBJ2-3
V gene: TRBV10-1
CDR3 protein: CASSGGLAGSTQYF
CDR3 DNA: TGCGCCAGCAGTGGGGGACTAGCGGGGAGTACGCAGTATTTT

clone size: few
D gene: .
J gene: TRBJ1-3
V gene: TRBV19
CDR3 protein: CASSRQVSGNTIYF
CDR3 DNA: TGTGCCAGTAGTAGACAGGTCTCTGGAAACACCATATATTTT

clone size: .
D gene: .
J gene: TRBJ1-1
V gene: TRBV30
CDR3 protein: CAWSVGGNTEAFF
CDR3 DNA: TGTGCCTGGAGTGTAGGGGGGAACACTGAAGCTTTCTTT

clone size: .
D gene: .
J gene: TRBJ2-2
V gene: TRBV11-3
CDR3 protein: CASSLTSNTGELFF
CDR3 DNA: TGTGCCAGCAGCCTCACAAGTAACACCGGGGAGCTGTTTTTT

clone size: .
D gene: .
J gene: TRBJ1-3
V gene: TRBV11-2
CDR3 protein: CASSLDMAGTGNTIYF
CDR3 DNA: TGTGCCAGCAGCTTAGATATGGCAGGGACTGGAAACACCATATATTTT

clone size: .
D gene: .
J gene: TRBJ2-1
V gene: TRBV11-2
CDR3 protein: CASSLYNPNEQFF
CDR3 DNA: TGTGCCAGCAGCTTATATAATCCCAATGAGCAGTTCTTC

clone size: once
D gene: .
J gene: TRBJ2-3
V gene: TRBV7-9
CDR3 protein: CASQRGQESHYSTDTQYF
CDR3 DNA: TGTGCCAGCCAGAGAGGGCAGGAATCCCACTATAGCACAGATACGCAGTATTTT

clone size: .
D gene: TRBD2
J gene: TRBJ2-1
V gene: TRBV7-7
CDR3 protein: CASSLRLADDYNEQFF
CDR3 DNA: TGTGCTAGCAGCCTGCGACTAGCGGACGACTACAATGAGCAGTTCTTC

clone size: .
D gene: TRBD2
J gene: TRBJ2-1
V gene: TRBV19
CDR3 protein: CASRPGLAGGSEQFF
CDR3 DNA: TGTGCCAGTAGACCGGGACTAGCGGGAGGGAGTGAGCAGTTCTTC

clone size: few
D gene: TRBD1
J gene: TRBJ1-2
V gene: TRBV5-1
CDR3 protein: CASSWGGQVGDGYTF
CDR3 DNA: TGCGCCAGCAGCTGGGGGGGACAGGTTGGTGATGGCTACACCTTC

clone size: .
D gene: TRBD1
J gene: TRBJ1-2
V gene: TRBV4-2
CDR3 protein: CASSQAGQGGADGYTF
CDR3 DNA: TGTGCCAGCAGCCAGGCAGGACAGGGGGGAGCGGATGGCTACACCTTC

clone size: .
D gene: .
J gene: TRBJ1-2
V gene: TRBV15
CDR3 protein: CATSRPGILPGYTF
CDR3 DNA: TGTGCCACCAGCAGGCCAGGGATTCTCCCTGGCTACACCTTC

clone size: .
D gene: .
J gene: TRBJ2-3
V gene: TRBV9
CDR3 protein: CASSADTTDTQYF
CDR3 DNA: TGTGCCAGCAGCGCCGACACCACAGATACGCAGTATTTT

clone size: .
D gene: .
J gene: TRBJ1-5
V gene: TRBV28
CDR3 protein: CASSLGERAVQPQHF
CDR3 DNA: TGTGCCAGCAGTTTAGGAGAGAGAGCCGTTCAGCCCCAGCATTTT